The T cell receptor beta chain under discussion was sequenced for a study of shared clonotypes between healthy human individuals. About the research overall: Researchers drew samples from two women and a few men aged 18 to 49.

This CDR3 contains 16 residues. Germline V gene data show CDR1 as SGHRS and CDR2 as YFSETQ. Losses at the gene ends were 0 bases for V and 2 bases for J; bases not matched to a gene: 5. Sequencing used immunoSEQ multiplex PCR; TCRdb keeps in-frame clones, though not all of them. The data contain about 610,000 clones, approximately 97% of them singletons. With regard to this clone: Antigen unknown.

Study results and limitations: All-four-donor shared clonotypes had higher generation probabilities than non-shared clonotypes did.

The specimen was naive CD4+ T cells sorted from blood. As for subset: CD45RA+ positively selected. The J gene is TRBJ2-7, the V gene TRBV5-1; TRBD2 matches at 10 bases. This TCR was sampled from a woman aged 25 to 45 in good health. The CDR3 spells CASSLAGTSDTYEQYF. CDR3 in DNA: TGCGCCAGCAGCTTGGCCGGGACTAGCGATACCTACGAGCAGTACTTC. The entire variable domain, with the rest obtained from reference TRBV5-1 and TRBJ2-7, is as follows: KAGVTQTPRYLIKTRGQQVTLSCSPISGHRSVSWYQQTPGQGLQFLFEYFSETQRNKGNFPGRFSGRQFSNSRSEMNVSTLELGDSALYLCASSLAGTSDTYEQYFGPGTRLTVT.